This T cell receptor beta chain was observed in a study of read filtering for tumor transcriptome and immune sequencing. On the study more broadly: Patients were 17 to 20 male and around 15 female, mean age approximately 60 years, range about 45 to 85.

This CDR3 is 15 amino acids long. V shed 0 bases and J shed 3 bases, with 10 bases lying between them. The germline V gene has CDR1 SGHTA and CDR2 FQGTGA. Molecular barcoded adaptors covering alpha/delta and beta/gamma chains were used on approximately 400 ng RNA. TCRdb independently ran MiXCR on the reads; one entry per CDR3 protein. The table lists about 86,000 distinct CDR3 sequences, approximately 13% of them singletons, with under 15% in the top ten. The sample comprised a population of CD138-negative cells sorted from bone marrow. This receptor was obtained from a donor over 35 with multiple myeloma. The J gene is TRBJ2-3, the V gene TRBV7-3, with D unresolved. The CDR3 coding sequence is TGTGCCAGCAGCTTAACGGTCGATACAACAGATACGCAGTATTTT. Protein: CASSLTVDTTDTQYF.